The rows below give T cell receptor beta chains drawn from one sample of a study of blood T cell repertoires in COVID-19. The method was immunoSEQ multiplex PCR; TCRdb's version includes in-frame clones alone and lacks a portion of them. Of 130,000 or so clones listed, 79% were seen once; the top ten hold roughly 5.1%. The specimen was peripheral blood. Receptors originate from a woman aged 70-85 years with COVID-19, enrolled during active disease. Both conserved end residues are part of each CDR3. D genes are given only for firm matches. Only some rows state a clone size, as once, few, many or a class for expanded clones.

d_gene: .; v_gene: TRBV11-2; abundance: .; j_gene: TRBJ2-7; CDR3aa: CASSRNRRVSYEQYF; CDR3nt: TGTGCCAGCAGCCGCAACAGGCGCGTCTCCTACGAGCAGTACTTC
d_gene: TRBD1; v_gene: TRBV7-9; abundance: .; j_gene: TRBJ1-4; CDR3aa: CASSSRQGLGEKLFF; CDR3nt: TGTGCCAGCAGCTCGAGACAGGGGCTTGGTGAAAAACTGTTTTTT
d_gene: .; v_gene: TRBV13; abundance: once; j_gene: TRBJ2-6; CDR3aa: CASSLAGAGANVLTF; CDR3nt: TGTGCCAGCAGCTTGGCAGGGGCTGGGGCCAACGTCCTGACTTTC
d_gene: TRBD1; v_gene: TRBV4-3; abundance: once; j_gene: TRBJ1-1; CDR3aa: CASSQGRDRLNTEAFF; CDR3nt: TGCGCCAGCAGCCAGGGTAGGGACAGGTTGAACACTGAAGCTTTCTTT
d_gene: TRBD2; v_gene: TRBV11-2; abundance: .; j_gene: TRBJ2-2; CDR3aa: CASRWLAGADTGELFF; CDR3nt: TGTGCCAGCAGATGGCTAGCGGGGGCCGACACCGGGGAGCTGTTTTTT
d_gene: .; v_gene: TRBV2; abundance: few; j_gene: TRBJ1-4; CDR3aa: CASSLINRVGEKLFF; CDR3nt: TGTGCCAGCAGTCTCATCAACAGGGTGGGCGAAAAACTGTTTTTT
d_gene: .; v_gene: TRBV14; abundance: .; j_gene: TRBJ1-2; CDR3aa: CASSQETGSYTF; CDR3nt: TGTGCCAGCAGCCAAGAAACAGGGAGCTACACCTTC
d_gene: TRBD1; v_gene: TRBV30; abundance: .; j_gene: TRBJ1-1; CDR3aa: CAWMKGGGIGTEAFF; CDR3nt: TGTGCCTGGATGAAAGGAGGGGGCATAGGCACTGAAGCTTTCTTT
d_gene: TRBD2; v_gene: TRBV6-5; abundance: .; j_gene: TRBJ2-5; CDR3aa: CASSYMAGGETQYF; CDR3nt: TGTGCCAGCAGTTACATGGCGGGGGGAGAGACCCAGTACTTC
d_gene: .; v_gene: TRBV10-3; abundance: .; j_gene: TRBJ1-5; CDR3aa: CAISEGGGNQPQHF; CDR3nt: TGTGCCATCAGTGAGGGAGGGGGCAATCAGCCCCAGCATTTT
d_gene: .; v_gene: TRBV7-8; abundance: .; j_gene: TRBJ1-6; CDR3aa: CASSLGTGGSNSPLHF; CDR3nt: TGTGCCAGCAGCTTAGGTACAGGCGGATCAAATTCACCCCTCCACTTT
d_gene: .; v_gene: TRBV2; abundance: few; j_gene: TRBJ1-4; CDR3aa: CASFGAGVTNEKLFF; CDR3nt: TGTGCCAGCTTCGGGGCAGGGGTAACTAATGAAAAACTGTTTTTT
d_gene: TRBD1; v_gene: TRBV6-2/TRBV6-3; abundance: .; j_gene: TRBJ1-6; CDR3aa: CASSYSTGTNSPLHF; CDR3nt: TGTGCCAGCAGTTACTCGACAGGGACAAATTCACCCCTCCACTTT
d_gene: .; v_gene: TRBV19; abundance: .; j_gene: TRBJ1-5; CDR3aa: CASAYSNQPQHF; CDR3nt: TGTGCCTCCGCCTATAGCAATCAGCCCCAGCATTTT
d_gene: TRBD2; v_gene: TRBV7-3; abundance: .; j_gene: TRBJ2-2; CDR3aa: CASSSPAGGHNTGELFF; CDR3nt: TGTGCCAGCAGCTCGCCAGCGGGGGGCCATAACACCGGGGAGCTGTTTTTT
d_gene: TRBD1; v_gene: TRBV6-5; abundance: .; j_gene: TRBJ2-1; CDR3aa: CASSPQGNRGNEQFF; CDR3nt: TGTGCCAGCAGTCCACAGGGGAATAGGGGCAATGAGCAGTTCTTC
d_gene: .; v_gene: TRBV29-1; abundance: .; j_gene: TRBJ2-1; CDR3aa: CSASLGRRGYNEQFF; CDR3nt: TGCAGCGCCTCCCTGGGGCGGAGGGGCTACAATGAGCAGTTCTTC
d_gene: .; v_gene: TRBV7-9; abundance: .; j_gene: TRBJ2-1; CDR3aa: CASSPSYRGNYNEQFF; CDR3nt: TGTGCCAGCAGCCCTAGCTATCGAGGAAACTACAATGAGCAGTTCTTC
d_gene: .; v_gene: TRBV11-2; abundance: once; j_gene: TRBJ1-1; CDR3aa: CASSLSLSREGGNTEAFF; CDR3nt: TGTGCCAGCAGCTTATCCCTTAGTAGGGAGGGAGGGAACACTGAAGCTTTCTTT
d_gene: .; v_gene: TRBV5-1; abundance: few; j_gene: TRBJ2-7; CDR3aa: CASSLDLSDRSDEQYF; CDR3nt: TGCGCCAGCAGCTTGGACCTTTCGGACAGATCAGACGAGCAGTACTTC
d_gene: .; v_gene: TRBV15; abundance: .; j_gene: TRBJ2-5; CDR3aa: CATSSGRLGETQYF; CDR3nt: TGTGCCACCAGCAGCGGCCGTCTCGGGGAGACCCAGTACTTC
d_gene: .; v_gene: TRBV6-5; abundance: .; j_gene: TRBJ1-1; CDR3aa: CASNGEEGKNTEAFF; CDR3nt: TGTGCCAGCAACGGCGAGGAGGGAAAGAACACTGAAGCTTTCTTT
d_gene: .; v_gene: TRBV24-1; abundance: .; j_gene: TRBJ2-7; CDR3aa: CATSGAALGEQYF; CDR3nt: TGTGCCACCAGTGGGGCCGCCCTCGGCGAGCAGTACTTC
d_gene: .; v_gene: TRBV14; abundance: few; j_gene: TRBJ2-1; CDR3aa: CASSRKDSSYNEQFF; CDR3nt: TGTGCCAGCAGCAGAAAGGACAGCTCCTACAATGAGCAGTTCTTC
d_gene: .; v_gene: TRBV19; abundance: .; j_gene: TRBJ1-1; CDR3aa: CASIGTGSGPEAFF; CDR3nt: TGTGCCAGTATAGGTACAGGGTCCGGCCCTGAAGCTTTCTTT
d_gene: TRBD1; v_gene: TRBV18; abundance: .; j_gene: TRBJ2-7; CDR3aa: CASSLHEGAVYEQYF; CDR3nt: TGTGCCAGCTCATTACACGAGGGGGCTGTCTACGAGCAGTACTTC
d_gene: TRBD1; v_gene: TRBV19; abundance: .; j_gene: TRBJ1-5; CDR3aa: CASSVGTGNQPQHF; CDR3nt: TGTGCCAGTAGTGTCGGGACAGGGAATCAGCCCCAGCATTTT
d_gene: TRBD1; v_gene: TRBV5-1; abundance: .; j_gene: TRBJ1-6; CDR3aa: CASSPRDRGNSPLHF; CDR3nt: TGCGCCAGCAGCCCCAGGGACAGAGGGAATTCACCCCTCCACTTT
d_gene: .; v_gene: TRBV2; abundance: once; j_gene: TRBJ2-2; CDR3aa: CASTQTGYTGELFF; CDR3nt: TGTGCCAGCACCCAGACAGGCTACACCGGGGAGCTGTTTTTT
d_gene: .; v_gene: TRBV14; abundance: .; j_gene: TRBJ1-1; CDR3aa: CASSQAPGREAFF; CDR3nt: TGTGCCAGCAGCCAAGCCCCGGGGAGGGAAGCTTTCTTT
d_gene: TRBD2; v_gene: TRBV3-1/TRBV3-2; abundance: .; j_gene: TRBJ2-5; CDR3aa: CASSPGGLGGKETQYF; CDR3nt: TGTGCCAGCAGCCCTGGGGGACTAGGGGGGAAAGAGACCCAGTACTTC
d_gene: TRBD2; v_gene: TRBV5-1; abundance: .; j_gene: TRBJ2-5; CDR3aa: CASTTGLAGASEETQYF; CDR3nt: TGCGCCAGTACAACGGGACTAGCGGGGGCATCCGAAGAGACCCAGTACTTC
d_gene: .; v_gene: TRBV28; abundance: once; j_gene: TRBJ2-5; CDR3aa: CASSLAQGYQETQYF; CDR3nt: TGTGCCAGCAGTTTAGCCCAGGGATACCAAGAGACCCAGTACTTC